The 30 T cell receptor beta chains in this list originate from one sample, sequenced in a study of neurological immune-mediated disorders. TCRdb analysed the 5' RACE reads with MiXCR anew, one entry per CDR3 protein. The sample includes 66,000 or so distinct CDR3 sequences, about 4.9% of them seen just once. The specimen was PBMCs. These receptors all stem from a man aged 25-45 years with multiple sclerosis.

This clonotype has a count of ten or more. This chain connects TRBV24-1 to TRBJ1-5, with D possibly matching TRBD1 (5 bases). V was pared by 2 bases and J by 0 bases, with 13 bases between. This CDR3 contains 17 residues. From germline, CDR1 is KGHDR and CDR2 SFDVKD. The CDR3 spells CATSDSGPGYSNQPQHF. The CDR3 region has the DNA TGTGCCACCAGTGATTCGGGTCCAGGGTATAGCAATCAGCCCCAGCATTTT.

In this sample, this clonotype turned up many times. The rearrangement uses TRBV10-3 and TRBJ2-2; D remains unclear. Germline V lookup: CDR1 ENHRY, CDR2 SYGVKD. Trimming took 6 bases from V and 4 from J, leaving 15 bases between them. The CDR3 length is 15 residues. In nucleotides, the CDR3 is TGTGCCATCAGCCTCCGGAACATGAGCACCGGGGAGCTGTTTTTT. The encoded protein is CAISLRNMSTGELFF.

This clonotype has more than one count but fewer than ten. The CDR3: CASSPRGGAGTQYF. The CDR3 region has the DNA TGCGCCAGCAGCCCCCGGGGGGGGGCGGGTACGCAGTATTTT. The chain links TRBV4-1 to TRBJ2-3; 8 positions match TRBD2. V lost 4 bases to trimming and J lost 8 bases; unmatched junction nucleotides: 8. The CDR3 is 14 amino acids. In germline, CDR1 is MGHRA, CDR2 YSYEKL.

CDR3 DNA sequence: TGCGCCAGCAGCCCGCACGGCGGAGAGACCCAGTACTTC. This encodes CASSPHGGETQYF. The chain uses TRBV5-1 and TRBJ2-5; D gene unclear. Trimming pared 4 bases from V and 4 bases from J, leaving 11 bases between. The CDR3 contains 13 residues. The germline CDR1 and CDR2 sequences are SGHRS and YFSETQ.

This clonotype was seen ten or more times. The V and J genes are TRBV3-1 and TRBJ2-7; tentative D call: TRBD2 (6 bases). The CDR3 has 16 amino acids. Per germline, CDR1 LGHDT and CDR2 YNNKEL (reference sequence). V shed 3 bases and J shed 0 bases, with 15 bases lying between them. Written as DNA, the CDR3 is TGTGCCAGCAGCCAGGAGATGGGGGGATTCTCCTACGAGCAGTACTTC. Its translation: CASSQEMGGFSYEQYF.

There are many counts of this clonotype. In DNA form, the CDR3 reads TGTGCCAGCAGTTACTTGGGACAGGGGGCGGGCTACACCTTC. As protein: CASSYLGQGAGYTF. The chain has TRBV6-5 and TRBJ1-2; 12 bases map to TRBD1. From germline, CDR1 is MNHEY and CDR2 SVGAGI. This CDR3 spans 14 amino acids. Trimming cost V 1 base and J 8 bases; bases outside gene matches: 2.

This chain uses TRBV3-1 with TRBJ2-7; D is perhaps TRBD1 (5 bases). Trimming removed 0 bases from V and 6 bases from J, with 9 bases in between. Per the germline V gene, CDR1 is LGHDT and CDR2 is YNNKEL (reference sequence). The CDR3 consists of 13 residues. Written as DNA, the CDR3 is TGTGCCAGCAGCCAAGATGGCAGGGTCGAGCAGTACTTC. It specifies CASSQDGRVEQYF.

This clonotype was detected a few times. The J gene is TRBJ2-1, the V gene TRBV18; D not certain. Trimming stripped 5 bases from V and 0 bases from J, with 11 bases between. The CDR3 covers 15 residues. CDR1 KGHSH and CDR2 LQKENI come from the germline V gene. CDR3 sequence: CASSTDMSSYNEQFF. As DNA, the CDR3 is TGTGCCAGCTCAACGGATATGAGCTCCTACAATGAGCAGTTCTTC.

This clonotype was detected ten times or more. The rearrangement links TRBV3-1 to TRBJ1-1, with D possibly TRBD1 on 5 matching bases. The CDR3 covers 17 residues. V lost 3 bases, J lost 5 bases, and 22 bases lay in between. The germline gives CDR1 LGHDT, CDR2 YNNKEL (reference sequence). DNA of the CDR3: TGTGCCAGCAGCCAGAACCCACTTAGGGGAAGGCGAACTGAAGCTTTCTTT. Amino acid sequence: CASSQNPLRGRRTEAFF.

The CDR3: CSARVRNTEAFF. CDR3 DNA: TGCAGTGCTAGAGTAAGGAACACTGAAGCTTTCTTT. The V and J genes are TRBV20-1 and TRBJ1-1; D is unclear. The CDR3 loop spans 12 amino acids. V lost 1 base to trimming and J lost 1 base, with 4 bases between them. The germline gives CDR1 DFQATT, CDR2 SNEGSKA (reference sequence).

The chain is built from TRBV10-3 and TRBJ2-5, with a weak D call TRBD2 (5 bases). CDR1 and CDR2 from the germline V gene are ENHRY and SYGVKD. The CDR3 length is 14 residues. The ends were cut back, 2 bases at V and 0 bases at J, with 7 bases in the middle. The CDR3 spells CAISEDGNQETQYF. The CDR3 region has the DNA TGTGCCATCAGTGAGGACGGGAACCAAGAGACCCAGTACTTC.

In its sample, this clonotype was seen many times. The chain uses TRBV5-1 and TRBJ2-1; D is possibly TRBD1 (6 bases). Germline CDR1 is SGHRS and CDR2 is YFSETQ. This CDR3 has 19 amino acids. Trimming removed 0 bases at V and 0 bases at J, with 19 bases between. CDR3 sequence: CASSLALWGQVSSYNEQFF. As DNA, the CDR3 is TGCGCCAGCAGCTTGGCCCTTTGGGGGCAGGTGAGCTCCTACAATGAGCAGTTCTTC.

This clonotype was counted at least ten times. The rearrangement joins TRBV12-5 to TRBJ2-7; 7 positions agree with TRBD1. The V gene's germline CDR1 is LGHNT and CDR2 FRNRAP. Trimming took 6 bases from V and 0 from J; bases not matched to a gene: 8. This CDR3 is 15 amino acids long. The CDR3 DNA is TGTGCTAGTGGCCCAGACAGGGATAGCTCCTACGAGCAGTACGTC. Translated: CASGPDRDSSYEQYV.

This clonotype was detected ten times or more. The chain combines TRBV9 with TRBJ2-3, with TRBD1 identical over 9 bases. Germline loops: CDR1 SGDLS, CDR2 YYNGEE. CDR3 length: 16 residues. V gave up 0 bases and J gave up 4 bases; unmatched junction bases: 6. CDR3 protein: CASSVVTGGMADTQYF. The CDR3, as DNA: TGTGCCAGCAGCGTAGTTACAGGGGGCATGGCAGATACGCAGTATTTT.

In this sample, this clonotype turned up many times. The J gene is TRBJ1-1, the V gene TRBV20-1; no clear D. The CDR3 contains 13 residues. Germline CDR1 DFQATT, CDR2 SNEGSKA (reference sequence). The V and J ends lost 6 bases and 3 bases respectively, with 14 bases between them. The CDR3 DNA reads TGCAGTGCCACTAAGGACCGGTACACTGAAGCTTTCTTT. Translating it yields CSATKDRYTEAFF.

Ten or more counts support this clonotype. This chain links TRBV7-2 with TRBJ2-7, with a tentative D call TRBD1 (6 bases). V lost 4 bases to trimming and J lost 4 bases, with 8 bases between them. The germline CDR1 and CDR2 sequences are SGHTA and FQGNSA. There are 12 residues in the CDR3. In DNA form, the CDR3 reads TGTGCCAGCAGCTCACAGGGTTACGAGCAGTACTTC. It encodes CASSSQGYEQYF. The whole variable domain, remainder taken from reference TRBV7-2 and TRBJ2-7, is GAGVSQSPSNKVTEKGKDVELRCDPISGHTALYWYRQSLGQGLEFLIYFQGNSAPDKSGLPSDRFSAERTGGSVSTLTIQRTQQEDSAVYLCASSSQGYEQYFGPGTRLTVT.

This clonotype was observed many times. This chain links TRBV2 with TRBJ1-1, with D possibly being TRBD1 (6 bases). Trimming took 8 bases from V and 1 from J, leaving 11 bases between them. The CDR3 extends over 13 amino acids. Germline CDR1 reads SNHLY; CDR2 reads FYNNEI. CDR3 sequence reads: CASRQEPNTEAFF. The CDR3 DNA reads as TGTGCCAGCCGACAGGAACCGAACACTGAAGCTTTCTTT.

This clonotype has ten or more counts. V is TRBV2 and J is TRBJ2-1; no definite D call. The ends were cut back, 5 bases at V and 15 bases at J, with 23 bases in the middle. CDR3 length: 14 amino acids. Germline-derived CDR1 and CDR2 are SNHLY and FYNNEI. For the CDR3, the DNA is TGTGCCAGCAGTCCCCTAGGAACCGACGCTGTGTGGTTCTTC. This encodes CASSPLGTDAVWFF.

The rearrangement uses TRBV12-5 and TRBJ1-5; weak D call: TRBD1 (5 bases). Between the trimmed V and J ends, which lost 0 bases and 0 bases, there was a span of 21 bases. The length of the CDR3 is 20 residues. CDR1 is LGHNT, CDR2 FRNRAP, per germline. CDR3 nucleotide sequence: TGTGCTAGTGGTTTGGTACTCGGGGACCCAAGCAGAAATAGCAATCAGCCCCAGCATTTT. Protein sequence: CASGLVLGDPSRNSNQPQHF. Full variable domain (rest looked up from reference TRBV12-5 and TRBJ1-5): DARVTQTPRHKVTEMGQEVTMRCQPILGHNTVFWYRQTMMQGLELLAYFRNRAPLDDSGMPKDRFSAEMPDATLATLKIQPSEPRDSAVYFCASGLVLGDPSRNSNQPQHFGDGTRLSIL.

This clonotype was observed a few times. The CDR3 loop is CASTPDWGQNTEAFF. The CDR3 bases are TGTGCCAGCACCCCGGATTGGGGACAGAACACTGAAGCTTTCTTT. The genes are TRBV12-3 or TRBV12-4 and TRBJ1-1; tentatively, D is TRBD1 (6 bases). Trimming stripped 7 bases from V and 1 base from J, with 16 bases between. This CDR3 has 15 residues.

This clonotype was recorded at least ten times. V and J are TRBV6-5 and TRBJ1-1; weak D call: TRBD1 (5 bases). This CDR3 has 12 amino acids. Germline values: CDR1 MNHEY, CDR2 SVGAGI. V was pared by 0 bases and J by 14 bases, with 13 bases between. The CDR3 spells CASSYSTSGVFF. CDR3 in DNA: TGTGCCAGCAGTTACTCGACCTCGGGGGTATTCTTT.

This clonotype appeared many times. CDR3 sequence: CATSRRGEGRNTEAFF. DNA of the CDR3: TGTGCCACCAGCCGCAGGGGAGAGGGGAGGAACACTGAAGCTTTCTTT. The chain has TRBV15 and TRBJ1-1; D might be TRBD1 (6 bases). V dropped 5 bases and J dropped 1 base, with 17 bases sitting between them. In germline, CDR1 is LNHNV, CDR2 YYDKDF (reference sequence). The CDR3 is made up of 16 amino acids. Looking up the rest from reference TRBV15 and TRBJ1-1 gives the full variable domain: DAMVIQNPRYQVTQFGKPVTLSCSQTLNHNVMYWYQQKSSQAPKLLFHYYDKDFNNEADTPDNFQSRRPNTSFCFLDIRSPGLGDTAMYLCATSRRGEGRNTEAFFGQGTRLTVV.

This clonotype was observed at least ten times. The gene calls are TRBV5-1 and TRBJ1-5; D unresolved. This CDR3 contains 13 residues. Germline CDR1 SGHRS, CDR2 YFSETQ. V lost 4 bases and J lost 4, with 9 bases in between. CDR3 residues: CASSPDGNQPQHF. Here the CDR3 DNA reads TGCGCCAGCAGCCCGGACGGGAATCAGCCCCAGCATTTT.

This clonotype appeared a single time. This may come from a read error, since a much larger clone is one base off. The chain joins TRBV5-1 to TRBJ2-1, with D possibly matching TRBD1 (5 bases). Gene TRBJ2-5 matches the end of the DNA better, so the J call may be wrong. The CDR3 has 15 amino acids. Per germline, CDR1 SGHRS and CDR2 YFSETQ. CDR3 nucleotide sequence: TGCGCCAGCAGCCAGTCCGGACATAACCAAAAGACCCAGTACTTC. It codes for CASSQSGHNQKTQYF.

This clonotype has a count of ten or more. This chain uses TRBV5-1 with TRBJ1-1, with D possibly being TRBD1 (6 bases). Germline V CDR1 and CDR2: SGHRS, YFSETQ. Trimming left V 2 bases short and J 3 bases short, with 8 bases between. The CDR3 consists of 13 residues. The CDR3 is CASSFGGDTEAFF. DNA for the CDR3: TGCGCCAGCAGCTTCGGGGGCGACACTGAAGCTTTCTTT.

The chain employs TRBV6-1 and TRBJ1-1, with D uncertain. The CDR3 loop spans 13 amino acids. V lost 4 bases and J 3 bases, leaving 9 bases between the germline ends. Germline V lookup: CDR1 MNHNS, CDR2 SASEGT. The CDR3 nucleotides are TGTGCCAGCAGTGGAACTATAGACACTGAAGCTTTCTTT. Protein product: CASSGTIDTEAFF.

This clonotype has a handful of counts. The CDR3: CASSPTASGANVLTF. As DNA, the CDR3 is TGTGCCAGCTCACCTACGGCGAGCGGGGCCAACGTCCTGACTTTC. V gene TRBV18 combines with J gene TRBJ2-6; D ambiguous. Trimming removed 3 bases from V and 4 bases from J, with 10 bases in between. Germline V gives CDR1 KGHSH, CDR2 LQKENI. The CDR3 totals 15 residues.

This clonotype turned up a few times. The genes are TRBV7-2 and TRBJ1-5; no reliable D call. V lost 5 bases and J 1 base, leaving 12 bases between the germline ends. The CDR3 has 15 residues. Germline CDR1 and CDR2: SGHTA and FQGNSA. CDR3 protein: CASSPDSGSNQPQHF. The CDR3 DNA is TGTGCCAGCAGCCCCGATAGTGGGAGCAATCAGCCCCAGCATTTT.

At least ten counts were recorded for this clonotype. The chain couples TRBV5-6 to TRBJ1-2, with TRBD1 as a possible D gene (5 bases). V was clipped by 0 bases and J by 3 bases, with 9 bases between them. Germline CDR1 and CDR2: SGHDT and YYEEEE. CDR3 length: 14 residues. The CDR3 coding sequence is TGTGCCAGCAGCTTGGACACAGGCTACTATGGCTACACCTTC. Translating it yields CASSLDTGYYGYTF.

This clonotype was seen at least ten times. The chain employs TRBV27 and TRBJ1-6; tentative D call: TRBD1 (5 bases). V was pared by 2 bases and J by 10 bases, with 15 bases between. The CDR3 loop spans 15 amino acids. Germline values: CDR1 MNHEY, CDR2 SMNVEV (reference sequence). DNA of the CDR3: TGTGCCAGCAGTTTAATCGCAGGGCGAGGCTCACCCCTCCACTTT. Encoded protein: CASSLIAGRGSPLHF.